This T cell receptor (beta chain) emerged from a study of patients and donors after allogeneic stem cell transplantation. TCRdb re-analysed the RT-PCR reads in MiXCR, keeping a single row per CDR3 protein. In the table there are about a million distinct CDR3 sequences, approximately 18% of which are singletons. Sequences were obtained from blood, either unsorted or a sorted T cell fraction (not recorded which). This TCR was sampled from a human donor who was either an allogeneic HSCT recipient or a stem cell or donor lymphocyte infusion donor (not recorded which). It is not recorded whose cells these are; they may come from a transplant donor.

Here the CDR3 reads CSVRDRVSYEQYF. CDR3 DNA: TGCAGCGTGAGGGACAGGGTAAGCTACGAGCAGTACTTC. The gene calls are TRBV29-1 and TRBJ2-7; 9 nucleotides align to TRBD1. V trimming: 6 bases; J trimming: 3 bases; junction bases outside the gene matches: 6. CDR1 is SQVTM, CDR2 ANQGSEA, per germline. CDR3 length: 13 amino acids.